This is a list of T cell receptor beta chains from one sample in a study of identical twins. TCRdb called the 5' RACE reads again in MiXCR, with one record for every CDR3 protein. Of 450,000 or so distinct CDR3 sequences listed, less than 20% are singletons. Sequencing was done on a sample of naive T cells sorted from blood. These receptor sequences come from a man aged 50 to 60 in good health. CDR3s include the opening cysteine and the closing phenylalanine or tryptophan. Fields, in order: J gene, clone size, D gene, V gene, CDR3 DNA, CDR3 protein. A D gene is named only where the DNA matches it firmly. Expanded clones are given a class, and other clones once, few, many or no size at all.

j_call: TRBJ2-3; clone_size: -; d_call: -; v_call: TRBV20-1; cdr3_nt: TGCAGTGCCCAGACTAGAATATCAGATACGCAGTATTTT; cdr3_aa: CSAQTRISDTQYF
j_call: TRBJ2-3; clone_size: -; d_call: -; v_call: TRBV4-2; cdr3_nt: TGTGCCAGCAGCCAAGACAGAGGAAGCACAGATACGCAGTATTTT; cdr3_aa: CASSQDRGSTDTQYF
j_call: TRBJ2-1; clone_size: -; d_call: -; v_call: TRBV20-1; cdr3_nt: TGCAGTGCTGGGGGTCGGCCCTACAATGAGCAGTTCTTC; cdr3_aa: CSAGGRPYNEQFF
j_call: TRBJ2-1; clone_size: many; d_call: -; v_call: TRBV5-1; cdr3_nt: TGCGCCAGCAGCTTGGATGGTGTAGGGTACAATGAGCAGTTCTTC; cdr3_aa: CASSLDGVGYNEQFF
j_call: TRBJ2-7; clone_size: few; d_call: -; v_call: TRBV28; cdr3_nt: TGTGCCAGCAGTTCCCAGTTCTACGAGCAGTACTTC; cdr3_aa: CASSSQFYEQYF
j_call: TRBJ2-1; clone_size: many; d_call: -; v_call: TRBV20-1; cdr3_nt: TGCAGTGCTAGGCATAGCGGAACCTACAATGAGCAGTTCTTC; cdr3_aa: CSARHSGTYNEQFF
j_call: TRBJ2-2; clone_size: few; d_call: TRBD1; v_call: TRBV5-1; cdr3_nt: TGCGCCAGCAGCTGGACAGGGTCAAACGGGGAGCTGTTTTTT; cdr3_aa: CASSWTGSNGELFF
j_call: TRBJ2-1; clone_size: few; d_call: TRBD1; v_call: TRBV5-1; cdr3_nt: TGCGCCAGCAGTGGGACAGCTTACAATGAGCAGTTCTTC; cdr3_aa: CASSGTAYNEQFF
j_call: TRBJ2-5; clone_size: -; d_call: -; v_call: TRBV12-3/TRBV12-4; cdr3_nt: TGTGCCAGCAGTCAGGCGGGGCAAGAGACCCAGTACTTC; cdr3_aa: CASSQAGQETQYF
j_call: TRBJ2-3; clone_size: -; d_call: -; v_call: TRBV12-3/TRBV12-4; cdr3_nt: TGTGCCAGCAGTCCCTCTACTCAGCCAGATACGCAGTATTTT; cdr3_aa: CASSPSTQPDTQYF
j_call: TRBJ2-3; clone_size: few; d_call: TRBD1; v_call: TRBV5-1; cdr3_nt: TGCGCCAGCAGCTCAAAACAGGGGTCCGATACGCAGTATTTT; cdr3_aa: CASSSKQGSDTQYF
j_call: TRBJ2-5; clone_size: many; d_call: -; v_call: TRBV5-5; cdr3_nt: TGTGCCAGCAGCTTGGCCACGGGAGAGACCCAGTACTTC; cdr3_aa: CASSLATGETQYF
j_call: TRBJ1-5; clone_size: -; d_call: -; v_call: TRBV5-1; cdr3_nt: TGCGCCAGCAGCTACCCTGGGGTCAATCAGCCCCAGCATTTT; cdr3_aa: CASSYPGVNQPQHF
j_call: TRBJ2-1; clone_size: once; d_call: -; v_call: TRBV11-2; cdr3_nt: TGTGCCAGCAGCTTGGTCTCTACGAATGAGCAGTTCTTC; cdr3_aa: CASSLVSTNEQFF
j_call: TRBJ2-2; clone_size: -; d_call: TRBD2; v_call: TRBV20-1; cdr3_nt: TGCAGTGCTAGAAGAGCGGGAGGTAACACCGGGGAGCTGTTTTTT; cdr3_aa: CSARRAGGNTGELFF
j_call: TRBJ2-1; clone_size: many; d_call: -; v_call: TRBV7-2; cdr3_nt: TGTGCCAGCAGCTTAGTCGCCGCAGCCCCCTATGAGCAGTTCTTC; cdr3_aa: CASSLVAAAPYEQFF
j_call: TRBJ1-6; clone_size: -; d_call: -; v_call: TRBV20-1; cdr3_nt: TGCAGTGCTAAACAGACAGCGAATACTAATTCACCCCTCCACTTT; cdr3_aa: CSAKQTANTNSPLHF
j_call: TRBJ2-1; clone_size: -; d_call: -; v_call: TRBV29-1; cdr3_nt: TGCAGCGGGAGCATGGGTGGTTGGGGGAATGAGCAGTTCTTC; cdr3_aa: CSGSMGGWGNEQFF
j_call: TRBJ2-3; clone_size: many; d_call: -; v_call: TRBV20-1; cdr3_nt: TGCAGTGCTAGCGGGTGGGGCACAGATACGCAGTATTTT; cdr3_aa: CSASGWGTDTQYF
j_call: TRBJ1-6; clone_size: -; d_call: TRBD1; v_call: TRBV28; cdr3_nt: TGTGCCAGCAGTTCGGGACAGGCGGGGAATTCACCCCTCCACTTT; cdr3_aa: CASSSGQAGNSPLHF
j_call: TRBJ2-7; clone_size: -; d_call: -; v_call: TRBV9; cdr3_nt: TGTGCCAGCAGCGAGAGACAGGTCCTCGGCGAGCAGTACTTC; cdr3_aa: CASSERQVLGEQYF
j_call: TRBJ2-2; clone_size: -; d_call: TRBD2; v_call: TRBV29-1; cdr3_nt: TGCAGCGTTGGGGGACTAGCGGGAGAGGAGCTGTTTTTT; cdr3_aa: CSVGGLAGEELFF
j_call: TRBJ2-5; clone_size: -; d_call: -; v_call: TRBV4-2; cdr3_nt: TGTGCCAGCAGCCAAGATATATTAAGGGAGCTTGAAGAGACCCAGTACTTC; cdr3_aa: CASSQDILRELEETQYF
j_call: TRBJ2-1; clone_size: many; d_call: TRBD1; v_call: TRBV30; cdr3_nt: TGTGCCTGGAGTGAGGTTGGGACAGAGGGGCAGTTCTTT; cdr3_aa: CAWSEVGTEGQFF
j_call: TRBJ2-1; clone_size: once; d_call: -; v_call: TRBV7-7; cdr3_nt: TGTGCTAGCAGCCCAGGACCTATGGGTGAGCAGTTCTTC; cdr3_aa: CASSPGPMGEQFF
j_call: TRBJ2-2; clone_size: few; d_call: -; v_call: TRBV5-1; cdr3_nt: TGCGCCAGCAGGCCGTCCGGGACGTTAACCGGGGAGCTGTTTTTT; cdr3_aa: CASRPSGTLTGELFF
j_call: TRBJ2-1; clone_size: few; d_call: -; v_call: TRBV5-1; cdr3_nt: TGCGCCAGCAGCTTGGGGGGGTTGACCTACAATGAGCAGTTCTTC; cdr3_aa: CASSLGGLTYNEQFF
j_call: TRBJ2-7; clone_size: few; d_call: -; v_call: TRBV28; cdr3_nt: TGTGCCAGCACCACCGGCTACGAGCAGTACTTC; cdr3_aa: CASTTGYEQYF
j_call: TRBJ1-4; clone_size: many; d_call: TRBD1; v_call: TRBV5-5; cdr3_nt: TGTGCCAGCAGCCCGGGGGACAGGAGGGGCACTGAAAAACTGTTTTTT; cdr3_aa: CASSPGDRRGTEKLFF
j_call: TRBJ2-7; clone_size: -; d_call: TRBD2; v_call: TRBV7-2; cdr3_nt: TGTGCCAGCAGCATTACTAGCGGCCTTCGAAATTACGAGCAGTACTTC; cdr3_aa: CASSITSGLRNYEQYF
j_call: TRBJ2-3; clone_size: many; d_call: -; v_call: TRBV12-3/TRBV12-4; cdr3_nt: TGTGCCAGCAGTTTGGGGGTGGGAGATACGCAGTATTTT; cdr3_aa: CASSLGVGDTQYF
j_call: TRBJ2-6; clone_size: few; d_call: TRBD1; v_call: TRBV12-3/TRBV12-4; cdr3_nt: TGTGCCAGCAGTCCGGGACAGGGGGCGAGGGCCAACGTCCTGACTTTC; cdr3_aa: CASSPGQGARANVLTF
j_call: TRBJ1-2; clone_size: -; d_call: -; v_call: TRBV3-1; cdr3_nt: TGTGCCAGCAGCCAAGAGGGGGCGCTTGGCTACACCTTC; cdr3_aa: CASSQEGALGYTF
j_call: TRBJ2-1; clone_size: few; d_call: -; v_call: TRBV27; cdr3_nt: TGTGCCAGCAGTTTACTCTCAACCTGGGGCAATGAGCAGTTCTTC; cdr3_aa: CASSLLSTWGNEQFF
j_call: TRBJ2-4; clone_size: -; d_call: TRBD1; v_call: TRBV11-2; cdr3_nt: TGTGCCAGCAGCTTAGGGGCAGGGGGCCAAAACATTCAGTACTTC; cdr3_aa: CASSLGAGGQNIQYF
j_call: TRBJ2-5; clone_size: few; d_call: -; v_call: TRBV28; cdr3_nt: TGTGCCAGCAGTTTGACCTCACAGGGCACAAAGACCCAGTACTTC; cdr3_aa: CASSLTSQGTKTQYF
j_call: TRBJ2-7; clone_size: many; d_call: TRBD1; v_call: TRBV28; cdr3_nt: TGTGCCAGCAGTCTTACAGGGGTCGGCTACGAGCAGTACTTC; cdr3_aa: CASSLTGVGYEQYF
j_call: TRBJ2-7; clone_size: many; d_call: -; v_call: TRBV9; cdr3_nt: TGTGCCAGCAGCCCCTATGGGGGATACGAGCAGTACTTC; cdr3_aa: CASSPYGGYEQYF
j_call: TRBJ2-7; clone_size: -; d_call: TRBD1; v_call: TRBV7-2; cdr3_nt: TGTGCCAGCAGCACCTTCGACAGGGGCGAGCAGTACTTC; cdr3_aa: CASSTFDRGEQYF
j_call: TRBJ1-1; clone_size: many; d_call: -; v_call: TRBV13; cdr3_nt: TGTGCCAGCAGCCCACCAATGGGCACTGAAGCTTTCTTT; cdr3_aa: CASSPPMGTEAFF
j_call: TRBJ2-7; clone_size: few; d_call: TRBD1; v_call: TRBV27; cdr3_nt: TGTGCCAGCAGTTTATCAGGACAGGGCTCCTACGAGCAGTACTTC; cdr3_aa: CASSLSGQGSYEQYF
j_call: TRBJ2-6; clone_size: many; d_call: -; v_call: TRBV6-1; cdr3_nt: TGTGCCAGTGTTCCTTTCTCTGGGGCCAACGTCCTGACTTTC; cdr3_aa: CASVPFSGANVLTF
j_call: TRBJ1-3; clone_size: few; d_call: -; v_call: TRBV6-1; cdr3_nt: TGTGCCAGCACCGAGTCGTTTTTACGGGGCTCTGGAAACACCATATATTTT; cdr3_aa: CASTESFLRGSGNTIYF
j_call: TRBJ1-2; clone_size: few; d_call: TRBD1; v_call: TRBV20-1; cdr3_nt: TGCAGTGCCCCGAATAAAGCGGGACAGGGAGCCTATGGCTACACCTTC; cdr3_aa: CSAPNKAGQGAYGYTF
j_call: TRBJ2-1; clone_size: few; d_call: TRBD2; v_call: TRBV18; cdr3_nt: TGTGCCAGCTCACCAGTCGCGGGAGAGTGGTACAATGAGCAGTTCTTC; cdr3_aa: CASSPVAGEWYNEQFF
j_call: TRBJ1-1; clone_size: -; d_call: -; v_call: TRBV25-1; cdr3_nt: TGTGCCAGTGGGGCAGGGCGGAACACTGAAGCTTTCTTT; cdr3_aa: CASGAGRNTEAFF
j_call: TRBJ2-6; clone_size: once; d_call: -; v_call: TRBV12-3/TRBV12-4; cdr3_nt: TGTGCCAGCACCAGAAGGGGGGCCAACGTCCTGACTTTC; cdr3_aa: CASTRRGANVLTF
j_call: TRBJ2-1; clone_size: -; d_call: TRBD2; v_call: TRBV29-1; cdr3_nt: TGCAGCGTTGAAGAAGCGTCCAGGGCGGGGGGTGAGCAGTTCTTC; cdr3_aa: CSVEEASRAGGEQFF
j_call: TRBJ2-7; clone_size: few; d_call: -; v_call: TRBV5-1; cdr3_nt: TGCGCCAGCAGCTGGGCAAGGCAGGGATCCAACGAGCAGTACTTC; cdr3_aa: CASSWARQGSNEQYF